What follows are 27 T cell receptor beta chains derived from one specimen sequenced in a study of cytomegalovirus exposure and HLA in healthy donors. The PCR used 60 Vbeta and 13 Jbeta primers. Here immunoSEQ multiplex PCR was the method, and the copy in TCRdb shows in-frame clones only, minus some. The table has fewer than 150,000 clones, 15% seen once; the top ten hold 1.5% to 2%. The sequenced sample was PBMCs. These receptors came from a woman younger than 30 in good health and CMV-seronegative.

The chain recombines TRBV27 with TRBJ2-5; a possible D gene is TRBD2 (6 bases). The CDR3 spans 12 residues. Trimming removed 3 bases from V and 7 bases from J, with 9 bases in between. Germline values: CDR1 MNHEY, CDR2 SMNVEV (reference sequence). CDR3 in amino acids: CASSFGRGTQYF. The CDR3 nucleotides are TGTGCCAGCAGTTTCGGGAGAGGGACCCAGTACTTC.

The chain is built from TRBV5-6 and TRBJ2-7; 9 bases match TRBD1. V trimming: 4 bases; J trimming: 2 bases; junction bases outside the gene matches: 7. Germline V lookup: CDR1 SGHDT, CDR2 YYEEEE. The CDR3 contains 15 residues. As DNA, the CDR3 is TGTGCCAGCAGCCGGGGGACAGGGAGTACCTACGAGCAGTACTTC. Translating gives CASSRGTGSTYEQYF.

There are a few counts of this clone. This chain uses TRBV4-3 with TRBJ1-4; D uncertain. CDR3 length: 15 residues. CDR1 LGHNA and CDR2 YSLEER come from the germline V gene. Trimming shortened V by 1 base and J by 8 bases, and 14 bases separated the two germline ends. The DNA of the CDR3 is TGCGCCAGCAGCCAAGGGAACAGAGAAGGCGAAAAACTGTTTTTT. This encodes CASSQGNREGEKLFF.

This clone came up a few times. This chain uses TRBV7-9 with TRBJ1-2, with 7 bases identical to TRBD1. The germline V gene has CDR1 SEHNR and CDR2 FQNEAQ (reference sequence). Unmatched junction bases numbered 8, after V lost 5 bases and J lost 8 bases. This CDR3 comprises 13 residues. In DNA, the CDR3 is TGTGCCAGCAGCCTCGACAGGGATAGAGGCTACACCTTC. Translation gives CASSLDRDRGYTF.

This clone was detected only a few times. V and J are TRBV30 and TRBJ1-1; no reliable D call. V dropped 1 base and J dropped 10 bases, with 13 bases sitting between them. This CDR3 is built from 12 residues. Germline CDR1 reads GTSNPN; CDR2 reads SVGIG (reference sequence). The CDR3 sequence is CAWSEQSRGAFF. CDR3 bases: TGTGCCTGGAGTGAACAAAGTAGAGGAGCTTTCTTT.

Here the CDR3 DNA reads TGTGCCAGCAGTTTAGGGCCAGGGCGTCAGCCCCAGCATTTT. It encodes CASSLGPGRQPQHF. The chain has TRBV28 and TRBJ1-5; maybe TRBD1 (5 bases). V lost 2 bases and J lost 6, with 11 bases in between. This CDR3 comprises 14 residues. Germline V CDR1 and CDR2: MDHEN, SYDVKM.

This clone was detected a few times. In nucleotides, the CDR3 is TGTGCCAGTATGGGAACTAGCGGGAGGCACAATGAGCAGTTCTTC. This gives the protein CASMGTSGRHNEQFF. V usage is TRBV19 and J usage is TRBJ2-1; TRBD2 matches at 12 bases. The CDR3 is 15 residues long. V shed 7 bases, J shed 5 bases, and the junction held 6 bases outside the gene matches. Germline V gene sequence: CDR1 LNHDA, CDR2 SQIVND (reference sequence).

The chain is built from TRBV7-8 and TRBJ1-6; D is perhaps TRBD1 (6 bases). CDR1 and CDR2 from the germline V gene are SGHVS and FQNEAQ. V lost 5 bases and J 11 bases, leaving 13 bases between the germline ends. This CDR3 contains 13 residues. The CDR3 nucleotides are TGTGCCAGCAGCCCAAACAGGGAGACACCCCTCCACTTT. Translated: CASSPNRETPLHF.

This clone showed up just a few times. The genes are TRBV4-1 and TRBJ2-1, with 11 bases lining up with TRBD2. The CDR3 runs to 15 residues. The germline V gene encodes CDR1 MGHRA and CDR2 YSYEKL. The V gene end was trimmed by 3 bases and the J gene end by 8 bases; junction bases not matched to a gene: 6. The CDR3 loop reads CASSQETSGTYEQFF. CDR3 DNA: TGCGCCAGCAGCCAGGAGACTAGCGGGACTTATGAGCAGTTCTTC.

The chain has TRBV7-9 and TRBJ2-6, with TRBD2 as a possible D gene (5 bases). The ends were cut back, 3 bases at V and 4 bases at J, with 10 bases in the middle. CDR3 size: 15 residues. The germline V gene has CDR1 SEHNR and CDR2 FQNEAQ (reference sequence). CDR3: CASSFVGRGANVLTF. The CDR3, as DNA: TGTGCCAGCAGCTTCGTAGGGAGAGGGGCCAACGTCCTGACTTTC. Full variable domain (remainder filled in from reference TRBV7-9 and TRBJ2-6): DTGVSQNPRHKITKRGQNVTFRCDPISEHNRLYWYRQTLGQGPEFLTYFQNEAQLEKSRLLSDRFSAERPKGSFSTLEIQRTEQGDSAMYLCASSFVGRGANVLTFGAGSRLTVL.

This clone has only a few counts. V is TRBV30 and J is TRBJ2-1; 10 bases align to TRBD2. Germline loops: CDR1 GTSNPN, CDR2 SVGIG (reference sequence). This CDR3 has 13 amino acids. Losses at the gene ends were 4 bases for V and 7 bases for J; bases not matched to a gene: 4. CDR3 protein: CAWTSGRSNEQFF. CDR3 in DNA: TGTGCCTGGACTAGCGGGAGATCGAATGAGCAGTTCTTC.

This rearrangement joins TRBV5-1 to TRBJ2-7; 10 nucleotides align to TRBD1. CDR3 length equals 15 residues. The V segment lost 5 bases and the J segment 0 bases; nucleotides outside the gene matches: 5. CDR1 SGHRS and CDR2 YFSETQ come from the germline V gene. As DNA, the CDR3 is TGCGCCAGCAGTATGACAGGGGGCGCCTCCTACGAGCAGTACTTC. It encodes CASSMTGGASYEQYF.

As concerns this clone: Within the sample, other DNA sequences also encode this same CDR3. The rearrangement joins TRBV5-6 to TRBJ1-5; a weak D match, TRBD1 (6 bases). The germline V and J ends were trimmed by 7 bases and 3 bases, with 17 bases remaining between them. Looked up from germline, CDR1 is SGHDT and CDR2 is YYEEEE. This CDR3 spans 15 amino acids. As DNA, the CDR3 is TGTGCCAGCGGGCGGCAGGGGTCGGCCAATCAGCCCCAGCATTTT. Its protein is CASGRQGSANQPQHF.

This chain connects TRBV7-9 to TRBJ2-5; D may be TRBD1 (6 bases). Germline V gene lookup returns CDR1 SEHNR and CDR2 FQNEAQ (reference sequence). CDR3 length: 13 amino acids. Trimming removed 11 bases from V and 5 bases from J, with 18 bases in between. As DNA, the CDR3 is TGTGCCGGGGGCCAGGACTCTGGTGAGACCCAGTACTTC. It yields the protein CAGGQDSGETQYF.

This chain connects TRBV5-8 to TRBJ2-1; 11 bases are shared with TRBD2. Germline V gene sequence: CDR1 SGHTS, CDR2 YDEGEE. This CDR3 is 16 amino acids long. V was pared by 3 bases and J by 2 bases, with 4 bases of the junction left unmatched. CDR3 sequence reads: CASSWLAGGTYNEQFF. CDR3 nucleotide sequence: TGTGCCAGCAGCTGGCTAGCGGGGGGTACCTACAATGAGCAGTTCTTC.

The V gene is TRBV5-1, the J gene TRBJ2-1, with a weak D call TRBD2 (5 bases). CDR3 size: 13 residues. Germline values: CDR1 SGHRS, CDR2 YFSETQ. V lost 6 bases and J lost 7, with 14 bases in between. For the CDR3, the DNA is TGCGCCAGCAAGGTGGAGGAAAGGAATGAGCAGTTCTTC. This sequence encodes CASKVEERNEQFF.

V gene TRBV30 combines with J gene TRBJ1-6, with 7 bases that match TRBD1. Germline-derived CDR1 and CDR2 are GTSNPN and SVGIG (reference sequence). V shed 6 bases and J 7 bases; nucleotides not matched to a gene: 15. The CDR3 sequence is 16 residues long. The CDR3 spells CACSTGTATINSPLHF. CDR3 nucleotides: TGTGCCTGTTCGACCGGGACAGCCACAATCAATTCACCCCTCCACTTT.

V usage is TRBV2 and J usage is TRBJ1-1, with 7 bases identical to TRBD1. CDR3 length: 14 amino acids. Germline loops: CDR1 SNHLY, CDR2 FYNNEI. Unmatched junction bases numbered 12, after V lost 5 bases and J lost 9 bases. The CDR3 spells CASSPGQARLKAFF. DNA of the CDR3: TGTGCCAGCAGTCCCGGACAGGCGAGGCTCAAAGCTTTCTTT.

The rearrangement joins TRBV27 to TRBJ1-1; 8 bases match TRBD1. This CDR3 is built from 13 residues. In germline, CDR1 is MNHEY, CDR2 SMNVEV (reference sequence). The J segment lost 5 bases and the V segment lost 5 bases, leaving 4 bases of the junction unmatched. CDR3 in amino acids: CASSLTGGTEAFF. In DNA, the CDR3 is TGTGCCAGCAGTCTCACAGGGGGAACTGAAGCTTTCTTT.

Notes on this clone: The sample carries other DNA sequences with the same CDR3. The V and J genes are TRBV7-2 and TRBJ1-1; possibly TRBD1 for D (6 bases). CDR3 length: 14 residues. From germline, CDR1 is SGHTA and CDR2 FQGNSA. With 5 bases removed from V and 1 base from J, the gap between germline ends came to 11 bases. The CDR3 spells CASSRQGRNTEAFF. The CDR3 DNA reads TGTGCCAGCAGCCGCCAGGGGAGGAACACTGAAGCTTTCTTT.

The CDR3 is CASSLGPRDTYEQYF. The CDR3 bases are TGTGCCAGCAGCTTGGGACCCAGGGACACCTACGAGCAGTACTTC. J is TRBJ2-7 and V is TRBV5-4; tentatively, D is TRBD1 (6 bases). V gave up 0 bases and J gave up 2 bases, with 12 bases separating them. CDR3 length: 15 amino acids. The germline gives CDR1 SGHNT, CDR2 YYREEE (reference sequence).

Only a few counts were recorded for this clone. The rearrangement links TRBV11-3 to TRBJ2-2, with TRBD2 as a possible D gene (5 bases). Germline assignment: CDR1 SGHNT and CDR2 YENEEA. Trimming pared 1 base from V and 6 bases from J, leaving 6 bases between. The CDR3 covers 13 residues. The chain's CDR3 is CASSLGEPGELFF. CDR3 nucleotides: TGTGCCAGCAGCTTAGGGGAGCCCGGGGAGCTGTTTTTT.

The chain recombines TRBV6-1 with TRBJ2-1; maybe TRBD2 (5 bases). CDR3 length equals 13 residues. The V end lost 3 bases, the J end lost 9 bases, and 12 bases lay between the germline ends. Germline CDR1 reads MNHNS; CDR2 reads SASEGT. The CDR3 spells CASSDAGRSEQFF. CDR3 bases: TGTGCCAGCAGTGATGCGGGTCGGAGTGAGCAGTTCTTC.

This rearrangement joins TRBV15 to TRBJ1-6; maybe TRBD1 (5 bases). CDR1 and CDR2 from the germline V gene are LNHNV and YYDKDF (reference sequence). V dropped 0 bases and J dropped 7 bases, with 10 bases sitting between them. The CDR3 extends over 15 amino acids. The CDR3: CATSRELSGNSPLHF. The CDR3 nucleotides are TGTGCCACCAGCAGAGAACTATCAGGGAATTCACCCCTCCACTTT.

This clone has only a few counts. The chain joins TRBV7-8 to TRBJ1-1; 8 bases align to TRBD1. The J segment lost 1 base and the V segment lost 5 bases, leaving 3 bases of the junction unmatched. CDR3 size: 14 residues. Germline assignment: CDR1 SGHVS and CDR2 FQNEAQ. The CDR3 nucleotides are TGTGCCAGCAGCCCGGACAGGGAGAACACTGAAGCTTTCTTT. Protein: CASSPDRENTEAFF.

V is TRBV5-1 and J is TRBJ2-5; 9 positions match TRBD2. The germline V gene has CDR1 SGHRS and CDR2 YFSETQ. The CDR3 has 14 amino acids. Losses at the gene ends were 4 bases for V and 3 bases for J; bases not matched to a gene: 4. The DNA of the CDR3 is TGCGCCAGCAGCCCAGGCGGGGGGGAAGAGACCCAGTACTTC. Residues: CASSPGGGEETQYF.

The rearrangement links TRBV5-5 to TRBJ2-7, with 8 bases that match TRBD1. CDR3 length: 14 amino acids. V lost 0 bases to trimming and J lost 6 bases; unmatched junction nucleotides: 5. Germline loops: CDR1 SGHKS, CDR2 YYEKEE (reference sequence). CDR3: CASSLVAGGAEQYF. Here the CDR3 DNA reads TGTGCCAGCAGCTTGGTGGCAGGGGGCGCCGAGCAGTACTTC.